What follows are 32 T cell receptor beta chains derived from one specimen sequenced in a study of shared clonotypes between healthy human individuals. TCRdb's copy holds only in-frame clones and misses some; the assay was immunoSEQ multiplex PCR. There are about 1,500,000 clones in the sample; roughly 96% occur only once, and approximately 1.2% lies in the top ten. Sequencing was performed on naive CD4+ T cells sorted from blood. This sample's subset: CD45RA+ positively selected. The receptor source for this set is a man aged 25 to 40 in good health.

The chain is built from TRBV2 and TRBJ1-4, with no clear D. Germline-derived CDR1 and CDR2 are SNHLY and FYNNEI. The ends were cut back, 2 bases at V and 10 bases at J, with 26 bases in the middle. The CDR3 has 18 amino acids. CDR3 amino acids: CASSELGNSLGGLGKLFF. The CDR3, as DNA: TGTGCCAGCAGTGAATTGGGTAATTCGCTCGGAGGGTTGGGAAAACTGTTTTTT.

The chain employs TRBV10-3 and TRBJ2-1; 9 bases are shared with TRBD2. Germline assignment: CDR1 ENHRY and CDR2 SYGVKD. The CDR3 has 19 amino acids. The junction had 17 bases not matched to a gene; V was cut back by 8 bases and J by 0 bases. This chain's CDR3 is CAIRILPGGRDSSYNEQFF. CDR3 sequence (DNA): TGTGCCATCCGAATCTTACCCGGCGGGAGGGATTCCTCCTACAATGAGCAGTTCTTC.

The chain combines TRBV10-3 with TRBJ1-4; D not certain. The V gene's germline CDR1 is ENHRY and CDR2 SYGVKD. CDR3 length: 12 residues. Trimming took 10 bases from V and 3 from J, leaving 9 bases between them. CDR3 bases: TGTGCCACCACCGGCTCTAATGAAAAACTGTTTTTT. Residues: CATTGSNEKLFF.

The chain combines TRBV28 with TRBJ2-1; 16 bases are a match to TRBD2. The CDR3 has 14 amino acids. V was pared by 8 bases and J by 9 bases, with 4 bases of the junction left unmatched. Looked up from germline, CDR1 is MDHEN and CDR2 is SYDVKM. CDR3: CASSGTSGRGEQFF. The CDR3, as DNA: TGTGCCAGCTCCGGGACTAGCGGGAGGGGTGAGCAGTTCTTC.

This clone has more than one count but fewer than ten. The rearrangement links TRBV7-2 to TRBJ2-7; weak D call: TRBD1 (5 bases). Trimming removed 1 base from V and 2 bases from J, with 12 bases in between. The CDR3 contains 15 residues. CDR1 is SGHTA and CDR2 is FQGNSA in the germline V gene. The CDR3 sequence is CASSLVQGETYEQYF. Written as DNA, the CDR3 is TGTGCCAGCAGCTTAGTCCAGGGTGAGACCTACGAGCAGTACTTC. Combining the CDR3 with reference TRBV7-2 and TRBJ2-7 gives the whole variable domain GAGVSQSPSNKVTEKGKDVELRCDPISGHTALYWYRQSLGQGLEFLIYFQGNSAPDKSGLPSDRFSAERTGGSVSTLTIQRTQQEDSAVYLCASSLVQGETYEQYFGPGTRLTVT.

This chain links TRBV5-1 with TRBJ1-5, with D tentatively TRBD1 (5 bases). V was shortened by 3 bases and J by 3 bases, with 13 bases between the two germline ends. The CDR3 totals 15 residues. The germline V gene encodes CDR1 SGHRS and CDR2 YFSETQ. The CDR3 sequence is CASSSSAGPNQPQHF. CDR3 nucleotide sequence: TGCGCCAGCAGCTCTTCTGCAGGGCCCAATCAGCCCCAGCATTTT.

The CDR3, as DNA: TGCGCCAGCAGCCAAGCCAGCGGGAGGGCCGGTGATACGCAGTATTTT. Its translation is CASSQASGRAGDTQYF. This sequence joins TRBV4-1 and TRBJ2-3, with 10 bases identical to TRBD2. With V trimmed by 1 base and J by 6 bases, 7 bases remained unmatched. This CDR3 has 16 amino acids. Germline V gene sequence: CDR1 MGHRA, CDR2 YSYEKL.

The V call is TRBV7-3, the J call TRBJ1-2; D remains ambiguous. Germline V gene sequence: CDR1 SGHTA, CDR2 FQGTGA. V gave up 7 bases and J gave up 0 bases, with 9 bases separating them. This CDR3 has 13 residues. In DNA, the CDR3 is TGTGCCAGCAAGGGCAGCGCTAACTATGGCTACACCTTC. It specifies CASKGSANYGYTF. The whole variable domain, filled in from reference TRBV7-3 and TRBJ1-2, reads GAGVSQTPSNKVTEKGKYVELRCDPISGHTALYWYRQSLGQGPEFLIYFQGTGAADDSGLPNDRFFAVRPEGSVSTLKIQRTERGDSAVYLCASKGSANYGYTFGSGTRLTVV.

CDR3 nucleotides: TGTGCCAGTAGTATCATGTCCGGAATCGGTGAGCAGTTCTTC. Its protein product is CASSIMSGIGEQFF. The rearrangement uses TRBV19 and TRBJ2-1; D gene uncertain. The CDR3 is 14 residues long. CDR1 is LNHDA and CDR2 is SQIVND in the germline V gene (reference sequence). The V end was cut by 3 bases, the J end by 9 bases, with 15 bases between.

The DNA of the CDR3 is TGCGCCAGCAGCCGAAAGCTAGTTAGCACAGATACGCAGTATTTT. Its protein product is CASSRKLVSTDTQYF. This chain links TRBV4-3 with TRBJ2-3; no firm D call. CDR3 length: 15 amino acids. The V gene lost 4 bases and the J gene lost 0 bases, with 11 bases spanning the gap. Germline CDR1 LGHNA, CDR2 YSLEER.

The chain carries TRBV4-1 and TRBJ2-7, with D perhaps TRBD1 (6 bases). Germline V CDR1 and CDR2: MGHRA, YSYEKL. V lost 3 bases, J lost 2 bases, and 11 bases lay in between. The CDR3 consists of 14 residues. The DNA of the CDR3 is TGCGCCAGCAGCCAGAGAGACAGGACCTACGAGCAGTACTTC. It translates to CASSQRDRTYEQYF.

The chain's CDR3 is CASSVGGSNQPQHF. The DNA for the CDR3 is TGCGCCAGCAGTGTTGGGGGGAGCAATCAGCCCCAGCATTTT. The V gene is TRBV10-2, the J gene TRBJ1-5; D is possibly TRBD1 (5 bases). Germline V CDR1 and CDR2: WSHSY, SAAADI. There are 14 residues in the CDR3. The V and J ends lost 4 bases and 1 base respectively, with 8 bases between them.

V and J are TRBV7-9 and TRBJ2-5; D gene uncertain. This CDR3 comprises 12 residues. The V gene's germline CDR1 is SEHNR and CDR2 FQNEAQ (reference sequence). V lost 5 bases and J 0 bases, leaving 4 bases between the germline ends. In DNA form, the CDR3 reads TGTGCCAGCAGCCCGTACCAAGAGACCCAGTACTTC. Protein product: CASSPYQETQYF.

The CDR3 region is CASSQGVGQPYNEKLFF. The CDR3 bases are TGTGCCAGCAGCCAAGGGGTCGGGCAGCCCTATAATGAAAAACTGTTTTTT. The chain recombines TRBV14 with TRBJ1-4, with D unresolved. Trimming removed 1 base from V and 4 bases from J, with 16 bases in between. Germline V gives CDR1 SGHDN, CDR2 FVKESK. The CDR3 is made up of 17 amino acids.

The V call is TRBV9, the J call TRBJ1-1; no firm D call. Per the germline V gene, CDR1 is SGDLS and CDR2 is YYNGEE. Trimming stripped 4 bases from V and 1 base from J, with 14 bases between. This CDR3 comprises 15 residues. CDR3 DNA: TGTGCCAGCAGCCCCGATTTCAGGAGGAACACTGAAGCTTTCTTT. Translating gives CASSPDFRRNTEAFF. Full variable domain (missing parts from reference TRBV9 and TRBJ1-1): DSGVTQTPKHLITATGQRVTLRCSPRSGDLSVYWYQQSLDQGLQFLIQYYNGEERAKGNILERFSAQQFPDLHSELNLSSLELGDSALYFCASSPDFRRNTEAFFGQGTRLTVV.

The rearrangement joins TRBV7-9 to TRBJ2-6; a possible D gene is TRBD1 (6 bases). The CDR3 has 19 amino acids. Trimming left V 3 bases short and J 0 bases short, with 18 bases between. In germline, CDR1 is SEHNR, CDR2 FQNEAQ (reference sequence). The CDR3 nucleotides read TGTGCCAGCAGCTTCACAGGGTTACTCCTCGGCTCTGGGGCCAACGTCCTGACTTTC. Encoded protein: CASSFTGLLLGSGANVLTF.

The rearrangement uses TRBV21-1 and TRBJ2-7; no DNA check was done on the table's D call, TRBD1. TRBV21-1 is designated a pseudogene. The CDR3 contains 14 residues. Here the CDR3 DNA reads TGTGCCAGCAGCAGACCCGACAGGGTCTACGAGCAGTACTTC. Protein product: CASSRPDRVYEQYF.

CDR3 sequence (DNA): TGTGCCAGCAGTTTATCGGGGGGCTCTGGGGCCAACGTCCTGACTTTC. Protein sequence: CASSLSGGSGANVLTF. The rearrangement joins TRBV27 to TRBJ2-6, with D possibly being TRBD2 (6 bases). With 0 bases removed from V and 0 bases from J, the gap between germline ends came to 6 bases. From germline, CDR1 is MNHEY and CDR2 SMNVEV (reference sequence). The CDR3 contains 16 residues.

CDR3 coding DNA: TGTGCCAGCAGCTTAGCCGGACAGAGGGGAGCCAAAAACATTCAGTACTTC. It is translated as CASSLAGQRGAKNIQYF. This rearrangement joins TRBV7-6 to TRBJ2-4; a possible D gene is TRBD1 (6 bases). Per the germline V gene, CDR1 is SGHVS and CDR2 is FNYEAQ. This CDR3 has 17 amino acids. With 0 bases removed from V and 0 bases from J, the gap between germline ends came to 12 bases.

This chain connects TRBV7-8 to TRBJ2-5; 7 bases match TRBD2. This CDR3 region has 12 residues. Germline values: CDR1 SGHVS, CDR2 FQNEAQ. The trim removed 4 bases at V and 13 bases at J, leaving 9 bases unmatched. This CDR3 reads CASSSWSGILYF. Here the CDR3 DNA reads TGTGCCAGCAGCTCCTGGAGCGGGATCTTGTACTTC.

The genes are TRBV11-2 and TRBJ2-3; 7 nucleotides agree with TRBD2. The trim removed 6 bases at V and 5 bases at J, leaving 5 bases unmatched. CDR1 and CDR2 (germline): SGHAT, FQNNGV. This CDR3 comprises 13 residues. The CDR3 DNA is TGTGCCAGCAGGTCACTAGCGAAAGATACGCAGTATTTT. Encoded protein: CASRSLAKDTQYF.

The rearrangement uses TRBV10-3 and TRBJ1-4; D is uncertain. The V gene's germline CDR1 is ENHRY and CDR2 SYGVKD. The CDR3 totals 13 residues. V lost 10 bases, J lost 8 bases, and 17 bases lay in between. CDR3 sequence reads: CATDSFGKEKLFF. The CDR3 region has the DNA TGTGCCACGGACTCTTTCGGGAAAGAAAAACTGTTTTTT.

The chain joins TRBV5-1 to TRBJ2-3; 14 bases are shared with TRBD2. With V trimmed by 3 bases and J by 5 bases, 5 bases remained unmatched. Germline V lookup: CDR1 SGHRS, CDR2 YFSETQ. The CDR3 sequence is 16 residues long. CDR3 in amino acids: CASSWGLAGVVDTQYF. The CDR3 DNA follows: TGCGCCAGCAGCTGGGGACTAGCGGGAGTCGTAGATACGCAGTATTTT. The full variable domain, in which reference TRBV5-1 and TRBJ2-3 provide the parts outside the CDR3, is KAGVTQTPRYLIKTRGQQVTLSCSPISGHRSVSWYQQTPGQGLQFLFEYFSETQRNKGNFPGRFSGRQFSNSRSEMNVSTLELGDSALYLCASSWGLAGVVDTQYFGPGTRLTVL.

The CDR3 here is CASGWDRQLETQYF. DNA of the CDR3: TGTGCCAGCGGGTGGGACAGGCAACTAGAGACCCAGTACTTC. The V call is TRBV7-2, the J call TRBJ2-5; 8 bases fit TRBD1. CDR1 and CDR2 (germline): SGHTA, FQGNSA. The CDR3 runs 14 residues. The trim removed 8 bases at V and 4 bases at J, leaving 9 bases unmatched.

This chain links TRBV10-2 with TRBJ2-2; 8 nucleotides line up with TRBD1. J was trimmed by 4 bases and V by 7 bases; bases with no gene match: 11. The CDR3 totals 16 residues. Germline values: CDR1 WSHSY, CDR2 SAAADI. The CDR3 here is CASTRGQGAGTGELFF. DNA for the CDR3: TGCGCCAGCACCCGAGGGCAGGGGGCTGGCACCGGGGAGCTGTTTTTT.

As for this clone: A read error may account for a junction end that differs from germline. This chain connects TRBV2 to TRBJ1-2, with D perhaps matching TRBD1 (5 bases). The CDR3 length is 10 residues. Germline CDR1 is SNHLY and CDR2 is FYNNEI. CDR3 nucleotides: TGTGCCAGCAGTGGCGGGGACGGCCTTTTC. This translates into CASSGGDGLF.

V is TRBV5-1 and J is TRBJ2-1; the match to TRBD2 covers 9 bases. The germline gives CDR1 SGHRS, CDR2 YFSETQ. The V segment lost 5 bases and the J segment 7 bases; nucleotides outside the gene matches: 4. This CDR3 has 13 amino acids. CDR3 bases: TGCGCCAGCAGTAGCGGGAGCAGAAATGAGCAGTTCTTC. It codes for CASSSGSRNEQFF.

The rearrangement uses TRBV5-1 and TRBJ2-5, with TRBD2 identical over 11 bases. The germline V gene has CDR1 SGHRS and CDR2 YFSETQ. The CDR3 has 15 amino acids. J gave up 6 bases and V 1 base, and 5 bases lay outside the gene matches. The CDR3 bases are TGCGCCAGCAGCTTGACTAGCGGGAGTATCCAGACCCAGTACTTC. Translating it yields CASSLTSGSIQTQYF.

For the CDR3, the DNA is TGTGCCAGCAGTGATCGGCGACAGGGGCAAGAGACCCAGTACTTC. Its protein is CASSDRRQGQETQYF. This chain joins TRBV6-1 and TRBJ2-5; 8 bases line up with TRBD1. From germline, CDR1 is MNHNS and CDR2 SASEGT. The CDR3 consists of 15 residues. V dropped 3 bases and J dropped 2; count of bases not matched to a gene: 5.

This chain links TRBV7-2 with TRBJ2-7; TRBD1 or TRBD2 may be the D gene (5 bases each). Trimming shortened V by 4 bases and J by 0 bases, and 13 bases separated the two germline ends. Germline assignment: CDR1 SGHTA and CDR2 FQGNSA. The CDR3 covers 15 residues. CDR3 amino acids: CASSSPGRSSYEQYF. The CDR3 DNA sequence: TGTGCCAGCAGCTCCCCGGGGCGGAGCTCCTACGAGCAGTACTTC. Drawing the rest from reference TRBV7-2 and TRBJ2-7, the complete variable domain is GAGVSQSPSNKVTEKGKDVELRCDPISGHTALYWYRQSLGQGLEFLIYFQGNSAPDKSGLPSDRFSAERTGGSVSTLTIQRTQQEDSAVYLCASSSPGRSSYEQYFGPGTRLTVT.

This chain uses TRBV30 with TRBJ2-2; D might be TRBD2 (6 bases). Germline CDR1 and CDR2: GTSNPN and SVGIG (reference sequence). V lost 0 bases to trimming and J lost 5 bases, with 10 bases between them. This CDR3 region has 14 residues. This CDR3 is CAWSVLRETGELFF. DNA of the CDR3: TGTGCCTGGAGTGTTTTGCGGGAAACCGGGGAGCTGTTTTTT.

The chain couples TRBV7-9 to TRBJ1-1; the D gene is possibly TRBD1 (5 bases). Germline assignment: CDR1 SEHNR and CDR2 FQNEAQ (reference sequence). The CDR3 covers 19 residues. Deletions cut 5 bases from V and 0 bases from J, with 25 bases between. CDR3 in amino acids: CASSPPRTQMGYMNTEAFF. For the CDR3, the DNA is TGTGCCAGCAGCCCCCCCCGGACACAAATGGGGTACATGAACACTGAAGCTTTCTTT.